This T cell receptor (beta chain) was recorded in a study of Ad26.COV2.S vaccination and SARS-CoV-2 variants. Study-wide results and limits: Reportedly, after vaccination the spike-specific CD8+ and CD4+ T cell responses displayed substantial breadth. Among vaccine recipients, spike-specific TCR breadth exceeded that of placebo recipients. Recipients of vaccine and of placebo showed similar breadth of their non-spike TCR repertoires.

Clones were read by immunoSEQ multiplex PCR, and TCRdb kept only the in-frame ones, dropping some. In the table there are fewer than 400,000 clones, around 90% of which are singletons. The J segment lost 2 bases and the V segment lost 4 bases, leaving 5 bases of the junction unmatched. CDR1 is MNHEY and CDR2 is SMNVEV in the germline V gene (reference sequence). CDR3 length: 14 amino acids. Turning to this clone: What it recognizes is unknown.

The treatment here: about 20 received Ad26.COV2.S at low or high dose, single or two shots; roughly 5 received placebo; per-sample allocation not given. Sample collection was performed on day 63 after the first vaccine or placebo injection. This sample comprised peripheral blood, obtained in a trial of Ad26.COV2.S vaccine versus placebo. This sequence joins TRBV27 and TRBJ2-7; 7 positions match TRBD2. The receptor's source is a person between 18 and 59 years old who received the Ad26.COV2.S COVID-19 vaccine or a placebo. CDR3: CASSSKTSPYEQYV. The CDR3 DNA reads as TGTGCCAGCAGTTCCAAGACTAGCCCCTACGAGCAGTACGTC.